The 11 T cell receptor beta chains below were found in one sample sequenced in a study of T cell changes during pregnancy in multiple sclerosis. Produced via immunoSEQ multiplex PCR; TCRdb's table is partial and in-frame only. This table holds around 70,000 clones, around 94% found once. Sequences were derived from peripheral blood, sampled in the third trimester of pregnancy. These receptors originate from a female donor with multiple sclerosis, enrolled in a pregnancy study.

The chain combines TRBV7-2 with TRBJ1-3, with D perhaps matching TRBD1 (5 bases). The CDR3 loop spans 15 amino acids. Germline CDR1 is SGHTA and CDR2 is FQGNSA. The germline V and J ends were trimmed by 1 base and 4 bases, with 11 bases remaining between them. The CDR3 DNA is TGTGCCAGCAGCTTAGACAGGCCCTTCGGAAACACCATATATTTT. It yields the protein CASSLDRPFGNTIYF.

This clone was seen once. V and J are TRBV5-6 and TRBJ1-6; D call uncertain. Looked up from germline, CDR1 is SGHDT and CDR2 is YYEEEE. Trimming removed 0 bases from V and 7 bases from J, with 2 bases in between. The CDR3 sequence is 12 residues long. CDR3 protein: CASSLANSPLHF. The CDR3 DNA sequence: TGTGCCAGCAGCTTGGCGAATTCACCCCTCCACTTT. Supplemented by reference TRBV5-6 and TRBJ1-6, the full variable domain reads DAGVTQSPTHLIKTRGQQVTLRCSPKSGHDTVSWYQQALGQGPQFIFQYYEEEERQRGNFPDRFSGHQFPNYSSELNVNALLLGDSALYLCASSLANSPLHFGNGTRLTVT.

The chain employs TRBV5-6 and TRBJ2-3; TRBD2 matches at 10 bases. The length of the CDR3 is 18 residues. The ends lost 1 base at V and 6 bases at J; junction bases unmatched: 14. CDR1 is SGHDT and CDR2 is YYEEEE in the germline V gene. CDR3 sequence reads: CASSLWASGGLNGDTQYF. For the CDR3, the DNA is TGTGCCAGCAGCTTGTGGGCTAGCGGGGGATTGAACGGGGATACGCAGTATTTT.

The rearrangement joins TRBV29-1 to TRBJ2-7, with a weak D call TRBD1 (5 bases). Germline values: CDR1 SQVTM, CDR2 ANQGSEA. This CDR3 has 13 amino acids. The V and J ends lost 1 base and 2 bases respectively, with 9 bases between them. The CDR3 here is CSVEGQFPYEQYF. CDR3 nucleotide sequence: TGCAGCGTTGAAGGACAGTTTCCCTACGAGCAGTACTTC.

V usage is TRBV9 and J usage is TRBJ2-1, with D unresolved. The V and J ends lost 0 bases and 3 bases respectively, with 10 bases between them. CDR1 and CDR2 (germline): SGDLS, YYNGEE. The CDR3 is 15 residues long. The CDR3 spells CASSVGVSHYNEQFF. The CDR3 nucleotides are TGTGCCAGCAGCGTAGGAGTTAGCCACTACAATGAGCAGTTCTTC.

This chain links TRBV2 with TRBJ1-5, with 9 nucleotides matching TRBD1. Losses at the gene ends were 8 bases for V and 2 bases for J; bases not matched to a gene: 4. The CDR3 is made up of 14 amino acids. The V gene's germline CDR1 is SNHLY and CDR2 FYNNEI. CDR3 sequence (DNA): TGTGCCAGCGTCAGGGACAGGGGCAATCAGCCCCAGCATTTT. The encoded protein is CASVRDRGNQPQHF. The entire variable domain, with the rest obtained from reference TRBV2 and TRBJ1-5, is as follows: EPEVTQTPSHQVTQMGQEVILRCVPISNHLYFYWYRQILGQKVEFLVSFYNNEISEKSEIFDDQFSVERPDGSNFTLKIRSTKLEDSAMYFCASVRDRGNQPQHFGDGTRLSIL.

V is TRBV12-2 and J is TRBJ1-1; the table's TRBD1 call for D was not verified on the DNA. TRBV12-2 has pseudogene status. This CDR3 spans 15 amino acids. This CDR3 reads CASPADSFMNTEAFF. CDR3 coding DNA: TGTGCAAGTCCCGCGGACAGTTTCATGAACACTGAAGCTTTCTTT.

This clone was observed a single time. V and J are TRBV6-5 and TRBJ2-7; D may be TRBD2 (6 bases). CDR3 length equals 11 residues. The V gene lost 5 bases and the J gene lost 7 bases, with 9 bases spanning the gap. Germline V lookup: CDR1 MNHEY, CDR2 SVGAGI. CDR3 bases: TGTGCCAGCAGTGGGGCGGGGGAGCAGTACTTC. This encodes CASSGAGEQYF.

The chain combines TRBV30 with TRBJ1-4; 7 bases align to TRBD1. Per the germline V gene, CDR1 is GTSNPN and CDR2 is SVGIG (reference sequence). The CDR3 contains 13 residues. The junction had 9 bases not matched to a gene; V was cut back by 7 bases and J by 7 bases. The chain's CDR3 is CAYQGGFGEKLFF. CDR3 DNA: TGTGCCTATCAGGGGGGATTTGGTGAAAAACTGTTTTTT.

This rearrangement joins TRBV7-7 to TRBJ2-2; possible D gene TRBD1, 6 bases. The CDR3 is 17 amino acids. Germline-derived CDR1 and CDR2 are SSHAT and FNYEAQ (reference sequence). Between the trimmed V and J ends, which lost 0 bases and 0 bases, there was a span of 11 bases. This CDR3 is CASSLAGTPANTGELFF. CDR3 DNA: TGTGCCAGCAGCTTAGCCGGGACACCCGCGAACACCGGGGAGCTGTTTTTT. The full variable domain, with the rest looked up from reference TRBV7-7 and TRBJ2-2, is GAGVSQSPRYKVTKRGQDVTLRCDPISSHATLYWYQQALGQGPEFLTYFNYEAQPDKSGLPSDRFSAERPEGSISTLTIQRTEQRDSAMYRCASSLAGTPANTGELFFGEGSRLTVL.

The chain couples TRBV6-5 to TRBJ1-5, with D hard to call. The CDR3 covers 14 residues. Per the germline V gene, CDR1 is MNHEY and CDR2 is SVGAGI. The ends were cut back, 6 bases at V and 0 bases at J, with 9 bases in the middle. The CDR3 sequence is CASRRHDSNQPQHF. The CDR3 DNA reads TGTGCCAGCAGACGACATGATAGCAATCAGCCCCAGCATTTT.